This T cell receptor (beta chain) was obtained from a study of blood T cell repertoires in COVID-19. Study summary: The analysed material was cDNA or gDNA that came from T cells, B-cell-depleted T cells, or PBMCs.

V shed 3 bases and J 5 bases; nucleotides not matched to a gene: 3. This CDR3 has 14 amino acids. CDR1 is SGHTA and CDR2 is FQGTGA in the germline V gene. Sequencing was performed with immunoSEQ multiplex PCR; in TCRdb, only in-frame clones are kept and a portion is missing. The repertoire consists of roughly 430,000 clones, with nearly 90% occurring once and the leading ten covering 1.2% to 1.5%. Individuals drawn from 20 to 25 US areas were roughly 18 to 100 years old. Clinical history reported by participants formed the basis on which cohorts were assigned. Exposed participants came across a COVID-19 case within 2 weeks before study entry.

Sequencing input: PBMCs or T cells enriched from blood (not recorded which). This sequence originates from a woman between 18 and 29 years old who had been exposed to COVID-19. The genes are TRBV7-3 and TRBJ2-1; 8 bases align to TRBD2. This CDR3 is CASSFNGGDNEQFF. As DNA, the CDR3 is TGTGCCAGCAGCTTTAACGGGGGGGACAATGAGCAGTTCTTC.